Described below is a single TCR beta chain sequence and its context. These data come from a study of OX40 agonist ivuxolimab in advanced cancers. About the research overall: Of the participants, around 43% had some prior anti-PD-1, anti-PD-L1 or anti-CTLA-4 therapy, which was allowed.

The table came from immunoSEQ multiplex PCR; TCRdb's copy has only in-frame clones and leaves some out. Here the sample spans some 130,000 clones, more than 80% being singletons. Germline V gene data show CDR1 as MGHDK and CDR2 as SYGVNS. With 2 bases removed from V and 4 bases from J, the gap between germline ends came to 18 bases. The CDR3 runs 16 residues. This sequence originates from an adult with an advanced solid tumor such as melanoma, head and neck, liver or kidney cancer. V usage is TRBV25-1 and J usage is TRBJ2-7; no clear D. This specimen consisted of CD4+ or CD8+ T cells sorted from blood, obtained in a trial of the OX40 agonist ivuxolimab. CDR3 in amino acids: CASSEKSGSYPYEQYF. The CDR3 DNA reads TGTGCCAGCAGTGAAAAATCCGGGTCATACCCATACGAGCAGTACTTC.